The sequence of this T cell receptor beta chain was determined in a study of T-cell memory formation after mild COVID-19. In this sample, this clonotype turned up a few times. Libraries for TCRalpha and TCRbeta carried sample barcodes and unique molecular identifiers via 5'RACE. TCRdb re-called the 5' RACE reads with MiXCR, one entry per CDR3 protein. This table holds more than 150,000 distinct CDR3 sequences, about a fifth found once. This CDR3 has 15 amino acids. J gave up 2 bases and V 4 bases, and 5 bases lay outside the gene matches. Per the germline V gene, CDR1 is MGHRA and CDR2 is YSYEKL. The source is an adult woman who had mild COVID-19 (a few samples of this study predate the infection). Cell type and time point are not known. Sequenced material: PBMCs or a T cell subset sorted from them (not recorded which). The chain is built from TRBV4-1 and TRBJ2-1; 7 positions agree with TRBD1. The CDR3 DNA follows: TGCGCCAGCAGCCTAACAGGGGATACCTACAATGAGCAGTTCTTC. As protein: CASSLTGDTYNEQFF.